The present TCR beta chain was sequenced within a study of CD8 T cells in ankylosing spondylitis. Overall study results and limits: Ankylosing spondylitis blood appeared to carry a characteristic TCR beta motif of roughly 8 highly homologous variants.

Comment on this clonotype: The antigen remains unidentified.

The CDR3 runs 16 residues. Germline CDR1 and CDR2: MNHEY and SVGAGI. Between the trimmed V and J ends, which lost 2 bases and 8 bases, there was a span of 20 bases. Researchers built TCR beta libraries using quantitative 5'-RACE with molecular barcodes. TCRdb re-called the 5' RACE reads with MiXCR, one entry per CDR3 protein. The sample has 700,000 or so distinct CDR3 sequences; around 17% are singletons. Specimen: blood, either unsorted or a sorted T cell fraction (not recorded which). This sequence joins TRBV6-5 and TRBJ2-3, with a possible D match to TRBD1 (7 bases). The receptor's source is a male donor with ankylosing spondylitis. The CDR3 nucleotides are TGTGCCAGCAGTTACGCCGGTGGAGGGGGCATTGGTACGCAGTATTTT. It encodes CASSYAGGGGIGTQYF.